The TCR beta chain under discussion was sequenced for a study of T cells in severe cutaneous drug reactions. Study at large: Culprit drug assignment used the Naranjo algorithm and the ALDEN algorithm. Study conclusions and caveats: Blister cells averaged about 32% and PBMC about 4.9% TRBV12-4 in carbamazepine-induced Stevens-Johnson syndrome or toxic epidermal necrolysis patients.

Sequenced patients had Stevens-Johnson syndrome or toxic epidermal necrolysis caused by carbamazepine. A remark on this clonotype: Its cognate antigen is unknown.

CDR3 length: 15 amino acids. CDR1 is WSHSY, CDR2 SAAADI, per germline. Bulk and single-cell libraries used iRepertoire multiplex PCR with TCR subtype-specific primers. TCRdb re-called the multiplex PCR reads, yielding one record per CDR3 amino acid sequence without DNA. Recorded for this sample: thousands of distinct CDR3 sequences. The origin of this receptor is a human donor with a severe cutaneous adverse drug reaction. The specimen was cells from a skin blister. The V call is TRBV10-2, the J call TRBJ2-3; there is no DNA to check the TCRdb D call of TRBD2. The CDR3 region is CASSALAGVGDTQYF.